The 23 T cell receptor beta chains below come from one sample, sequenced in a study of control samples from healthy donors and cancer patients. The method was immunoSEQ multiplex PCR; TCRdb's version includes in-frame clones alone and lacks a portion of them. The sample yields 250,000 to 300,000 clones, more than 65% seen once. Source material: PBMCs. The source is a woman aged 55-75 years with lung cancer.

The chain links TRBV5-4 to TRBJ1-6; D unclear. Trimming removed 0 bases from V and 9 bases from J, with 19 bases in between. The CDR3 consists of 17 residues. Germline V gene lookup returns CDR1 SGHNT and CDR2 YYREEE (reference sequence). CDR3 sequence: CASSLDASQGGGSPLHF. The CDR3 DNA is TGTGCCAGCAGCTTGGATGCCTCCCAAGGTGGCGGTTCACCCCTCCACTTT.

V gene TRBV6-1 combines with J gene TRBJ1-5; D not certain. The CDR3 covers 14 residues. The germline V gene encodes CDR1 MNHNS and CDR2 SASEGT. V was trimmed by 2 bases and J by 0 bases, leaving 5 bases between them. The CDR3 DNA reads as TGTGCCAGCAGTGAACAATATAGCAATCAGCCCCAGCATTTT. This translates into CASSEQYSNQPQHF.

The chain recombines TRBV5-4 with TRBJ2-2; D tentatively reads TRBD1 or TRBD2 (6 bases each). Trimming removed 3 bases from V and 4 bases from J, with 16 bases in between. The CDR3 sequence is 16 residues long. Germline CDR1 and CDR2: SGHNT and YYREEE (reference sequence). The CDR3 coding sequence is TGTGCCAGCAGCTCCGGAGGGGGGCTGAGCACCGGGGAGCTGTTTTTT. Translated: CASSSGGGLSTGELFF.

The rearrangement uses TRBV6-5 and TRBJ1-2, with 8 bases aligning to TRBD1. Germline V gives CDR1 MNHEY, CDR2 SVGAGI. The CDR3 consists of 13 residues. J was trimmed by 4 bases and V by 6 bases; bases with no gene match: 4. CDR3 sequence: CASRTGDTYGYTF. The CDR3, as DNA: TGTGCCAGCAGGACAGGGGACACCTATGGCTACACCTTC.

The chain joins TRBV21-1 to TRBJ1-5; the tabulated D call, TRBD1, remains unverified against the DNA. TRBV21-1 is described as a pseudogene. The CDR3 has 19 amino acids. CDR3 sequence: CASSKARQGRRYSNQPQHF. The DNA of the CDR3 is TGTGCCAGCAGCAAAGCGAGGCAGGGTAGAAGATATAGCAATCAGCCCCAGCATTTT.

The V and J genes are TRBV5-1 and TRBJ2-5; no clear D gene. This CDR3 is built from 12 residues. Germline loops: CDR1 SGHRS, CDR2 YFSETQ. V was shortened by 4 bases and J by 3 bases, with 7 bases between the two germline ends. This chain's CDR3 is CASSSNEETQYF. CDR3 nucleotides: TGCGCCAGCAGCAGTAATGAAGAGACCCAGTACTTC. Full variable domain (missing parts from reference TRBV5-1 and TRBJ2-5): KAGVTQTPRYLIKTRGQQVTLSCSPISGHRSVSWYQQTPGQGLQFLFEYFSETQRNKGNFPGRFSGRQFSNSRSEMNVSTLELGDSALYLCASSSNEETQYFGPGTRLLVL.

The chain has TRBV7-3 and TRBJ1-6; D may be TRBD1 (5 bases). Trimming removed 1 base at V and 5 bases at J, with 12 bases between. The germline gives CDR1 SGHTA, CDR2 FQGTGA. This CDR3 spans 16 amino acids. For the CDR3, the DNA is TGTGCCAGCAGCTTAATGGGGCCCGCGGATAATTCACCCCTCCACTTT. Translation: CASSLMGPADNSPLHF.

This sequence joins TRBV7-3 and TRBJ1-2, with TRBD1 identical over 8 bases. From germline, CDR1 is SGHTA and CDR2 FQGTGA. The CDR3 runs 13 residues. Trimming removed 4 bases from V and 6 bases from J; junction bases left unmatched: 4. Written as DNA, the CDR3 is TGTGCCAGCAGCTCCCCAGGGGGCGATGGCTACACCTTC. Translated, it gives CASSSPGGDGYTF.

V and J are TRBV27 and TRBJ1-6, with TRBD1 matching 8 bases. Germline CDR1 and CDR2: MNHEY and SMNVEV (reference sequence). The CDR3 consists of 16 residues. Germline trimming cut 0 bases from V and 6 bases from J; bases unmatched to any gene: 4. The CDR3 DNA is TGTGCCAGCAGTTTATCCCGGGACAGGAGTAATTCACCCCTCCACTTT. As protein: CASSLSRDRSNSPLHF.

The count of this clone is one. The DNA of the CDR3 is TGCGCCAGCAGTGAGTCGCACGGTACGCAGTATTTT. Amino acids: CASSESHGTQYF. The genes are TRBV10-2 and TRBJ2-3; D is undetermined. V shed 0 bases and J shed 8 bases, with 6 bases lying between them. Germline CDR1 and CDR2: WSHSY and SAAADI. This CDR3 contains 12 residues.

In its sample, this clone was seen once. The chain employs TRBV28 and TRBJ2-7; no clear D. The CDR3 sequence is 14 residues long. V lost 1 base to trimming and J lost 2 bases, with 9 bases between them. CDR1 MDHEN and CDR2 SYDVKM come from the germline V gene. Here the CDR3 reads CASSLYRTPYEQYF. The DNA of the CDR3 is TGTGCCAGCAGTTTATACAGAACCCCCTACGAGCAGTACTTC.

This chain connects TRBV19 to TRBJ1-5; D perhaps matches TRBD1 (6 bases). This CDR3 is 17 amino acids long. Trimming took 4 bases from V and 1 from J, leaving 17 bases between them. Germline values: CDR1 LNHDA, CDR2 SQIVND (reference sequence). The CDR3 DNA reads TGTGCCAGTAGTAAGACAGGTCCCAATTCGAGCAATCAGCCCCAGCATTTT. Its translation is CASSKTGPNSSNQPQHF.

The chain is built from TRBV10-1 and TRBJ2-5, with unresolved D. This CDR3 has 14 amino acids. CDR1 is WNHNN and CDR2 is SYGVQD in the germline V gene (reference sequence). The V end lost 0 bases, the J end lost 3 bases, and 8 bases lay between the germline ends. As DNA, the CDR3 is TGCGCCAGCAGTGAGTCGGGCGGTAAAGAGACCCAGTACTTC. It translates to CASSESGGKETQYF.

This clone was recorded only once. The chain is built from TRBV7-3 and TRBJ1-2, with D possibly being TRBD1 (6 bases). Between the trimmed V and J ends, which lost 5 bases and 5 bases, there was a span of 21 bases. Germline CDR1 reads SGHTA; CDR2 reads FQGTGA. This CDR3 has 16 amino acids. The CDR3 DNA is TGTGCCAGCAGCCCAACCGCCTTCGGACAGTCATATGGCTACACCTTC. Its translation is CASSPTAFGQSYGYTF.

The chain employs TRBV5-1 and TRBJ1-2, with D perhaps TRBD1 (6 bases). Trimming removed 0 bases from V and 2 bases from J, with 8 bases in between. The CDR3 runs 14 residues. Germline V gene lookup returns CDR1 SGHRS and CDR2 YFSETQ. The CDR3 DNA reads as TGCGCCAGCAGCTTGGACAGGGTGAACTATGGCTACACCTTC. Its protein is CASSLDRVNYGYTF.

This clone was detected only a few times. The chain joins TRBV4-2 to TRBJ2-7; 11 bases are shared with TRBD1. V dropped 4 bases and J dropped 1; count of bases not matched to a gene: 12. The length of the CDR3 is 18 residues. CDR1 is LGHNA, CDR2 YNFKEQ, per germline. CDR3 residues: CASSPGTGGILSSYEQYF. CDR3 nucleotide sequence: TGTGCCAGCAGCCCGGGGACAGGGGGTATTCTTTCATCCTACGAGCAGTACTTC.

CDR3 sequence (DNA): TGTGCCAGCAGCCCGGACAGTAATTCACCCCTCCACTTT. This gives the protein CASSPDSNSPLHF. V is TRBV11-2 and J is TRBJ1-6, with TRBD1 as a possible D gene (6 bases). The CDR3 totals 13 residues. Trimming took off 5 bases at V and 6 bases at J, with 8 bases between the two ends. Germline CDR1 is SGHAT and CDR2 is FQNNGV. The full variable domain, rest sourced from reference TRBV11-2 and TRBJ1-6, is EAGVAQSPRYKIIEKRQSVAFWCNPISGHATLYWYQQILGQGPKLLIQFQNNGVVDDSQLPKDRFSAERLKGVDSTLKIQPAKLEDSAVYLCASSPDSNSPLHFGNGTRLTVT.

The chain combines TRBV5-1 with TRBJ2-1; TRBD1 is a possible D gene (6 bases). The CDR3 spans 15 residues. Per the germline V gene, CDR1 is SGHRS and CDR2 is YFSETQ. V lost 2 bases, J lost 7 bases, and 16 bases lay in between. The CDR3, as DNA: TGCGCCAGCAGCTTAGTGGCGGCAGGGGAAAATGAGCAGTTCTTC. It specifies CASSLVAAGENEQFF.

The V and J genes are TRBV4-2 and TRBJ2-7; 9 bases are a match to TRBD2. From germline, CDR1 is LGHNA and CDR2 YNFKEQ. Losses at the gene ends were 0 bases for V and 3 bases for J; bases not matched to a gene: 12. The CDR3 runs to 18 residues. CDR3 coding DNA: TGTGCCAGCAGCCAAGAAAAGGGGACTAGCTTGGGGCACTACGAGCAGTACTTC. It specifies CASSQEKGTSLGHYEQYF.

This clone was counted a single time. The sample carries other DNA sequences with the same CDR3. The chain employs TRBV27 and TRBJ2-7, with TRBD2 identical over 7 bases. The CDR3 sequence is 14 residues long. Germline-derived CDR1 and CDR2 are MNHEY and SMNVEV (reference sequence). V was clipped by 6 bases and J by 7 bases; unmatched bases: 12. The CDR3 reads CASRASGRGGEQYF. CDR3 in DNA: TGTGCCAGCAGGGCTAGCGGTCGGGGTGGGGAGCAGTACTTC.

The rearrangement links TRBV5-5 to TRBJ2-1; 7 bases line up with TRBD2. The CDR3 loop spans 16 amino acids. In germline, CDR1 is SGHKS, CDR2 YYEKEE (reference sequence). With 1 base clipped from V and 5 bases from J, the junction kept 9 bases outside the gene matches. The CDR3 DNA follows: TGTGCCAGCAGCTTGCCTGGTAGCGGGTCCGACAATGAGCAGTTCTTC. Its translation: CASSLPGSGSDNEQFF.

The chain links TRBV7-2 to TRBJ1-2; the D gene is possibly TRBD1 (5 bases). Germline values: CDR1 SGHTA, CDR2 FQGNSA. The CDR3 runs to 13 residues. Trimming took off 1 base at V and 4 bases at J, with 7 bases between the two ends. The CDR3 reads CASSLGTSYGYTF. The CDR3 DNA follows: TGTGCCAGCAGCTTAGGGACAAGCTATGGCTACACCTTC.

This rearrangement joins TRBV2 to TRBJ1-6; the D gene is possibly TRBD1 (6 bases). Trimming took off 8 bases at V and 9 bases at J, with 14 bases between the two ends. Germline CDR1 is SNHLY and CDR2 is FYNNEI. The CDR3 runs 13 residues. Written as DNA, the CDR3 is TGTGCCAGCCGCGGGACACCTATTTCACCCCTCCACTTT. As protein: CASRGTPISPLHF.